This T cell receptor (beta chain) was sequenced for a study of cytomegalovirus exposure and HLA in healthy donors. Study-level findings and limits: Apparent HLA restriction characterized most CMV-associated TCR beta chains in a later analysis.

This clone was recorded a few times. What it binds is unknown. Regarding donors, all were healthy bone marrow donors. PCR used 60 Vbeta primers and 13 Jbeta primers. Repertoires were generated with immunoSEQ multiplex PCR, while TCRdb's copy carries only in-frame clones and drops some. The sample includes 90,000 to 150,000 clones, 70% to 75% of them seen just once. V shed 4 bases and J 0 bases; nucleotides not matched to a gene: 9. The CDR3 is 17 amino acids. In germline, CDR1 is MDHEN, CDR2 SYDVKM. This receptor was taken from a middle-aged woman in good health and CMV-seronegative. The sample taken for sequencing was PBMCs. The J gene is TRBJ2-4, the V gene TRBV28; TRBD2 aligns across 7 bases. The CDR3 loop reads CASSSPSGGGAKNIQYF. The CDR3 bases are TGTGCCAGCAGTTCCCCCTCTGGGGGGGGAGCCAAAAACATTCAGTACTTC.